These 13 T cell receptor beta chains share one sample of origin, sequenced in a study of T-cell reconstitution after alpha-beta-depleted transplantation in children. Unique molecular identifiers were built into the TCRbeta library. MiXCR, run by TCRdb on the PCR reads, gives a single entry per CDR3 protein. The table includes over 550,000 distinct CDR3 sequences, more than 9% detected once. The sample here was PBMCs from the stem cell graft donor, taken from the stem cell graft. The receptors derive from a human donor who donated a stem cell graft to a child with acute myeloid leukemia.

This chain uses TRBV6-5 with TRBJ2-7; perhaps D is TRBD1 or TRBD2 (5 bases each). Trimming pared 1 base from V and 5 bases from J, leaving 15 bases between. The CDR3 sequence is 15 residues long. Germline V lookup: CDR1 MNHEY, CDR2 SVGAGI. The CDR3 spells CASSYWSGTLHEQYF. Here the CDR3 DNA reads TGTGCCAGCAGTTACTGGTCAGGGACCCTCCACGAGCAGTACTTC.

The chain recombines TRBV19 with TRBJ1-1; 7 bases fit TRBD1. The CDR3 runs to 16 residues. In germline, CDR1 is LNHDA, CDR2 SQIVND (reference sequence). J lost 3 bases, V lost 5 bases, and 12 bases had no gene match. CDR3 DNA: TGTGCCAGTAGTCGGCTTAAGGGGGCGTCGGACACTGAAGCTTTCTTT. Its translation is CASSRLKGASDTEAFF.

This clonotype showed up many times. The J gene is TRBJ2-1, the V gene TRBV7-2, with 9 nucleotides matching TRBD2. CDR1 and CDR2 (germline): SGHTA, FQGNSA. CDR3 length: 16 residues. The V segment lost 4 bases and the J segment 4 bases; nucleotides outside the gene matches: 8. The CDR3 nucleotides read TGTGCCAGCAGCTCTAGGGGACTAGCCCAATACAATGAGCAGTTCTTC. Its translation: CASSSRGLAQYNEQFF.

The chain joins TRBV3-1 to TRBJ2-7; 10 bases are a match to TRBD1. J gave up 1 base and V 9 bases, and 3 bases lay outside the gene matches. This CDR3 has 13 residues. Germline CDR1 LGHDT, CDR2 YNNKEL (reference sequence). The CDR3 loop reads CASGGQGSYEQYF. CDR3 bases: TGTGCCAGTGGGGGACAGGGGTCCTACGAGCAGTACTTC.

The chain couples TRBV28 to TRBJ1-1; no reliable D call. The V end was cut by 4 bases, the J end by 1 base, with 16 bases between. The CDR3 has 16 amino acids. From germline, CDR1 is MDHEN and CDR2 SYDVKM. The CDR3 coding sequence is TGTGCCAGCAGTTCTTGGGAGTCCGGCAGGAACACTGAAGCTTTCTTT. Translated, it gives CASSSWESGRNTEAFF.

The chain couples TRBV29-1 to TRBJ1-1; D not resolved. Germline V CDR1 and CDR2: SQVTM, ANQGSEA. This CDR3 has 8 residues. V lost 7 bases and J 7 bases, leaving 4 bases between the germline ends. This CDR3 reads CSDDEAFF. CDR3 nucleotide sequence: TGCAGCGATGATGAAGCTTTCTTT.

This clonotype was observed a few times. This chain connects TRBV28 to TRBJ1-2; D is undetermined. The CDR3 spans 17 residues. The germline gives CDR1 MDHEN, CDR2 SYDVKM. Trimming pared 4 bases from V and 3 bases from J, leaving 21 bases between. The CDR3 reads CASSSTGGRRNHYGYTF. The CDR3 DNA reads as TGTGCCAGCAGTTCCACTGGAGGTCGCCGAAATCACTATGGCTACACCTTC.

There are many counts of this clonotype. This chain joins TRBV10-3 and TRBJ2-1; 7 nucleotides agree with TRBD2. The J segment lost 6 bases and the V segment lost 4 bases, leaving 6 bases of the junction unmatched. CDR1 is ENHRY and CDR2 is SYGVKD in the germline V gene. The CDR3 runs 14 residues. In nucleotides, the CDR3 is TGTGCCATCAGTGGGCGGGAGTTGGGCAATGAGCAGTTCTTC. It encodes CAISGRELGNEQFF.

The CDR3: CASSDSQGGPYGYTF. CDR3 DNA sequence: TGTGCCAGCAGTGACTCCCAGGGAGGCCCCTATGGCTACACCTTC. J is TRBJ1-2 and V is TRBV6-4, with TRBD1 as a possible D gene (5 bases). Trimming left V 0 bases short and J 4 bases short, with 12 bases between. Germline assignment: CDR1 MRHNA and CDR2 SNTAGT. CDR3 size: 15 residues.

This clonotype was seen a few times. J is TRBJ2-3 and V is TRBV5-4; TRBD2 is a possible D gene (6 bases). The CDR3 contains 16 residues. Germline V CDR1 and CDR2: SGHNT, YYREEE (reference sequence). V lost 4 bases and J lost 0, with 15 bases in between. The CDR3 loop is CASSPGGIPSTDTQYF. Here the CDR3 DNA reads TGTGCCAGCAGCCCGGGCGGGATACCTAGCACAGATACGCAGTATTTT.

This clonotype appeared many times. The chain is built from TRBV3-1 and TRBJ1-1, with no clear D. Trimming left V 6 bases short and J 6 bases short, with 14 bases between. Germline CDR1 reads LGHDT; CDR2 reads YNNKEL (reference sequence). This CDR3 is 13 amino acids long. The CDR3 DNA follows: TGTGCCAGCAGAGAGGGCGGTCGGGCTGAAGCTTTCTTT. Translation: CASREGGRAEAFF. Looking up the rest from reference TRBV3-1 and TRBJ1-1 gives the full variable domain: DTAVSQTPKYLVTQMGNDKSIKCEQNLGHDTMYWYKQDSKKFLKIMFSYNNKELIINETVPNRFSPKSPDKAHLNLHINSLELGDSAVYFCASREGGRAEAFFGQGTRLTVV.

This clonotype was counted only a few times. The genes are TRBV28 and TRBJ2-7; 8 bases agree with TRBD2. The J segment lost 5 bases and the V segment lost 2 bases, leaving 8 bases of the junction unmatched. CDR1 MDHEN and CDR2 SYDVKM come from the germline V gene. The CDR3 covers 15 residues. The CDR3 sequence is CASSLPTTSGNEQYF. The CDR3 DNA sequence: TGTGCCAGCAGTTTACCAACAACTAGCGGAAACGAGCAGTACTTC.

V is TRBV11-3 and J is TRBJ2-4, with 8 bases that match TRBD1. The CDR3 has 16 amino acids. Germline-derived CDR1 and CDR2 are SGHNT and YENEEA. After removal of 5 bases from V and 1 base from J, the junction contained 7 bases not matched to a gene. The DNA of the CDR3 is TGTGCCAGCAGCCCAGGACAGGGCGAGGCCAAAAACATTCAGTACTTC. It yields the protein CASSPGQGEAKNIQYF.